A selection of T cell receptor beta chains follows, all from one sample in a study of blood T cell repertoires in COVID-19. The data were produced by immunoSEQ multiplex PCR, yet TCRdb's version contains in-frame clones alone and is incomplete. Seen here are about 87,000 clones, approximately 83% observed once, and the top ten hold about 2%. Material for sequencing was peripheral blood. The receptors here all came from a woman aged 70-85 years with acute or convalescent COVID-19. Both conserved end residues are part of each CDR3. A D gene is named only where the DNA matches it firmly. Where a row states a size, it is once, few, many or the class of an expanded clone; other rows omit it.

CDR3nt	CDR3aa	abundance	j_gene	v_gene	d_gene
TGCGCCAGCAGCTTGATAAGTACGGGCGGGGAGCTGTTTTTT	CASSLISTGGELFF	-	TRBJ2-2	TRBV5-1	-
TGTGCCAGCAGGCCCACCGGGACTAGCACCGGGGAGCTGTTTTTT	CASRPTGTSTGELFF	-	TRBJ2-2	TRBV7-3	TRBD2
TGTGCCAGCAGCTTAGGAGCAGGGGGCGCGGGAAACACCATATATTTT	CASSLGAGGAGNTIYF	-	TRBJ1-3	TRBV7-9	TRBD1
TGTGCCAGCTCACCACAGCAAGTAACTGGAAACACCATATATTTT	CASSPQQVTGNTIYF	once	TRBJ1-3	TRBV18	-
TGTGCCAGCAAGGTTGGCGGGGGGGCCTCAGATACGCAGTATTTT	CASKVGGGASDTQYF	-	TRBJ2-3	TRBV28	TRBD2
TGCGCCAGCAGCGCCTTGGCGGGGGGTGAGCAGTACTTC	CASSALAGGEQYF	-	TRBJ2-7	TRBV5-1	TRBD2
TGCGCCAGCAGCTTGAACAGGGGGCGCGGCACTGAAGCTTTCTTT	CASSLNRGRGTEAFF	few	TRBJ1-1	TRBV5-1	TRBD1
TGTGCCAGCAGCTTCGACAGGGGCGCAGCTTTCTTT	CASSFDRGAAFF	-	TRBJ1-1	TRBV11-3	TRBD1
TGCGCCAGCAGCATGACAGAGAGTGGGGACGAGCAGTACTTC	CASSMTESGDEQYF	-	TRBJ2-7	TRBV5-1	-
TGCGCCAGCAGCTTTATGGGCGATACGCAGTATTTT	CASSFMGDTQYF	-	TRBJ2-3	TRBV5-1	-
TGTGCCAGCAGTGGACAGGGGGCTAGCTATGGCTACACCTTC	CASSGQGASYGYTF	-	TRBJ1-2	TRBV2	TRBD1
TGTGCCAGCAGCCAAGGTGAAGCGGGGGGAACAGATACGCAGTATTTT	CASSQGEAGGTDTQYF	-	TRBJ2-3	TRBV4-2	TRBD2
TGTGCCAGTAGTCTAAGCGGGGGGCTCCATGGGGATACGCAGTATTTT	CASSLSGGLHGDTQYF	-	TRBJ2-3	TRBV19	TRBD2
TGTGCCAGCAGCTTTTCAGGGGCCTACGAGCAGTACTTC	CASSFSGAYEQYF	-	TRBJ2-7	TRBV27	-
TGTGCCAGCAGTCAGACAGGGGGATACGAGCAGTACTTC	CASSQTGGYEQYF	-	TRBJ2-7	TRBV28	TRBD1
TGCGCCAGCAGCTTGGCCGGTAGCAGCTTCTACGAGCAGTACTTC	CASSLAGSSFYEQYF	-	TRBJ2-7	TRBV5-1	-
TGTGCCAGCTCACCACGGAGGAACACTGAAGCTTTCTTT	CASSPRRNTEAFF	-	TRBJ1-1	TRBV18	-
TGTGCCAGTAGGAGGACAGGGAACTATGGCTACACCTTC	CASRRTGNYGYTF	-	TRBJ1-2	TRBV19	TRBD1
TGTGCCAGCAGCTTCCACGGCGGGGAGCAGTTCTTC	CASSFHGGEQFF	few	TRBJ2-1	TRBV11-1	-
TGTGCCAGTAGTCGGACACAAGGGGGCACAGATACGCAGTATTTT	CASSRTQGGTDTQYF	few	TRBJ2-3	TRBV19	-
TGCGCCAGCAGTCAATCGACTGGCTCCAAATTAGAGCCCCAGCATTTT	CASSQSTGSKLEPQHF	-	TRBJ1-5	TRBV23-1	-
TGTGCCAGCAGTATTACTAACACTGAAGCTTTCTTT	CASSITNTEAFF	-	TRBJ1-1	TRBV2	-
TGTGCCAGCTCACCCCCTGGACTTCCCTCGTACCAAGAGACCCAGTACTTC	CASSPPGLPSYQETQYF	-	TRBJ2-5	TRBV18	-
TGTGCCAGCAGTGGACCAAGGACTAGCGGGGGGGGCATCTCCTACGAGCAGTACTTC	CASSGPRTSGGGISYEQYF	few	TRBJ2-7	TRBV6-2/TRBV6-3	TRBD2
TGCGCCAGCAGTCGCACCGGGACAGGAATTAACTATGGCTACACCTTC	CASSRTGTGINYGYTF	-	TRBJ1-2	TRBV4-1	TRBD1
TGTGCCTGGATACTCGGCGGCGGTAGGAACACTGAAGCTTTCTTT	CAWILGGGRNTEAFF	-	TRBJ1-1	TRBV30	-
TGTGCCAGTAATCGACAGGCCTATAGCAATCAGCCCCAGCATTTT	CASNRQAYSNQPQHF	-	TRBJ1-5	TRBV19	-
TGTGCCAGCAGCCCTCATAAGGGGTCTCGTTCCTACAATGAGCAGTTCTTC	CASSPHKGSRSYNEQFF	-	TRBJ2-1	TRBV9	-
TGTGCCAGCAAGAAGATGTCGGGGGGCATAGAGACCCAGTACTTC	CASKKMSGGIETQYF	once	TRBJ2-5	TRBV27	-
TGTGCCAGCAGAATCGGGTTCTTGAACACTGAAGCTTTCTTT	CASRIGFLNTEAFF	-	TRBJ1-1	TRBV2	-
TGCAGCGCGTACCAATGGCACGAGCAGTACTTC	CSAYQWHEQYF	-	TRBJ2-7	TRBV29-1	-
TGTGCCAGCAGCTTACAGGGGAAACAGCCCCAGCATTTT	CASSLQGKQPQHF	-	TRBJ1-5	TRBV7-9	-
TGTGCCAGCAGAGACAGGGGGGGAGCTTTCTTT	CASRDRGGAFF	few	TRBJ1-1	TRBV2	TRBD1
TGTGCCAGCAGCCTCCATTCCGGGGGACCGGGGTCTACCTACGAGCAGTACTTC	CASSLHSGGPGSTYEQYF	-	TRBJ2-7	TRBV5-5	-
TGTGCCAGCAGGACGACTAGGGAGGGCAACTATGGCTACACCTTC	CASRTTREGNYGYTF	once	TRBJ1-2	TRBV6-5	-
TGCGCCAGCAGCTTCGGACAGGAATCCGAGCAGTACTTC	CASSFGQESEQYF	-	TRBJ2-7	TRBV5-1	TRBD1
TGTGCCAGCTCGGTAGTGAGCGTCCTAACTAATAACTATGGCTACACCTTC	CASSVVSVLTNNYGYTF	-	TRBJ1-2	TRBV18	-
TGCGCCAGCAGCTTGGCCGTTGGAGGATCCTACGAGCAGTACTTC	CASSLAVGGSYEQYF	-	TRBJ2-7	TRBV5-1	-
TGTGCCAGCAGTTCCCACGGGTTCTCTGGGGCCAACGTCCTGACTTTC	CASSSHGFSGANVLTF	once	TRBJ2-6	TRBV6-5	-
TGTGCCAGCTCAGGGGCTGGGGCCAACGTCCTGACTTTC	CASSGAGANVLTF	-	TRBJ2-6	TRBV27	-
TGTGCCAGCAGCCCGGACAGGGAGAGGACCGGGGAGCTGTTTTTT	CASSPDRERTGELFF	-	TRBJ2-2	TRBV3-1/TRBV3-2	TRBD1
TGTGCCAGCAGCGCCTCTGGGGGGACAGGAGCGATTGAAGCTTTCTTT	CASSASGGTGAIEAFF	once	TRBJ1-1	TRBV7-9	TRBD1
TGTGCCAGCAGCGTGGCCGGGACTACAGGGAGCGGCTACACCTTC	CASSVAGTTGSGYTF	-	TRBJ1-2	TRBV9	-
TGCGCCAGCAGCCAAGAAGTTTTAGGGGGTCCGTACACTGAAGCTTTCTTT	CASSQEVLGGPYTEAFF	-	TRBJ1-1	TRBV4-1	-
TGTGCCAGCAGTTTCGGCGGATCTGAAAAACTGTTTTTT	CASSFGGSEKLFF	-	TRBJ1-4	TRBV28	-
TGTGCACTAGGGACAGGGAGTAACACCGGGGAGCTGTTTTTT	CALGTGSNTGELFF	few	TRBJ2-2	TRBV5-4	TRBD1
TGTGCCAGCAATAGGGGAACAATCTCTGGAAACACCATATATTTT	CASNRGTISGNTIYF	-	TRBJ1-3	TRBV9	-
TGTGCCAGCAGCCCAACAGGTACCTATGGCTACACCTTC	CASSPTGTYGYTF	-	TRBJ1-2	TRBV6-5	-
TGCGCCAGCAGCTTGCAGGAACCTAGCACAGATACGCAGTATTTT	CASSLQEPSTDTQYF	-	TRBJ2-3	TRBV5-1	-
TGTGCCAGCAGCTCCTTCGGGGGGGCAGATACGCAGTATTTT	CASSSFGGADTQYF	few	TRBJ2-3	TRBV2	TRBD2
TGTGCCAGCACCGGCCAGGACTATAGCAATCAGCCCCAGCATTTT	CASTGQDYSNQPQHF	-	TRBJ1-5	TRBV2	-
TGTGCCAGCAGCTTATTAGGAGGGATCGTTGAAAAACTGTTTTTT	CASSLLGGIVEKLFF	-	TRBJ1-4	TRBV7-2	-
TGTGCCAGCAGCTTGGCCGACAACACAGATACGCAGTATTTT	CASSLADNTDTQYF	-	TRBJ2-3	TRBV5-4	-
TGTGCCAGCAGTTACTCGATACCGCGCCCCGGGGAGCTGTTTTTT	CASSYSIPRPGELFF	-	TRBJ2-2	TRBV6-5	-